The text below deals with one TCR beta chain. Its specificity is unknown. The CDR3 covers 16 residues. Germline CDR1 is MGHRA and CDR2 is YSYEKL. V was pared by 4 bases and J by 0 bases, with 8 bases of the junction left unmatched. This sample is part of a study of response to subunit inactivated influenza vaccine. TCRdb independently ran MiXCR on the RT-PCR reads; one entry per CDR3 protein. This table holds 610,000 or so distinct CDR3 sequences, 12% to 15% found once. Findings of the study overall: Every seasonal influenza vaccination brings in few new T cells, the authors suggested.

The specimen comprised PBMCs from blood, sampled 12 days after vaccination. J is TRBJ2-7 and V is TRBV4-1, with 8 nucleotides matching TRBD2. This sequence was found in a man aged 45 to 65 who received an inactivated influenza vaccine. In DNA, the CDR3 is TGCGCCAGCAGCCCGAGAGGACTAGCAGCCTCCTACGAGCAGTACTTC. Its translation is CASSPRGLAASYEQYF.